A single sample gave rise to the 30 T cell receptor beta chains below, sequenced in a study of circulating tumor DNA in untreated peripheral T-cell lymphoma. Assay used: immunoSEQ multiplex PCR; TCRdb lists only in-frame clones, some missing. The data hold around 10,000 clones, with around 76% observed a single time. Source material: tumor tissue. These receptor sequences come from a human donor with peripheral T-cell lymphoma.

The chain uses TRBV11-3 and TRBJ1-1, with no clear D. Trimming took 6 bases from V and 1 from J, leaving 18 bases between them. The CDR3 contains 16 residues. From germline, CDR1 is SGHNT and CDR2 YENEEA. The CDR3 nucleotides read TGTGCCAGCAGTCGCCCTTCTCTAACCGAGAACACTGAAGCTTTCTTT. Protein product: CASSRPSLTENTEAFF.

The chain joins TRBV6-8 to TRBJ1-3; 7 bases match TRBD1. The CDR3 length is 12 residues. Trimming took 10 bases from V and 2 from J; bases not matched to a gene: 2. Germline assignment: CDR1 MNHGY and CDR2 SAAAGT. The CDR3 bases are TGTGCCATCAGGGGGACTGGAAACACCATATATTTT. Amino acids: CAIRGTGNTIYF.

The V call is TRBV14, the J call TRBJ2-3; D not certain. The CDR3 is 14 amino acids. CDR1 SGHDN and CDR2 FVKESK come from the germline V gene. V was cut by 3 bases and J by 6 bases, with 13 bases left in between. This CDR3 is CASSQGLFADTQYF. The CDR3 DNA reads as TGTGCCAGCAGCCAGGGCCTATTCGCGGATACGCAGTATTTT.

The CDR3 loop is CASSLGMTYNSPLHF. In DNA form, the CDR3 reads TGTGCCAGCAGTTTAGGGATGACCTATAATTCACCCCTCCACTTT. The chain has TRBV28 and TRBJ1-6, with D unclear. CDR3 length: 15 residues. Germline CDR1 and CDR2: MDHEN and SYDVKM. V gave up 2 bases and J gave up 2 bases, with 7 bases separating them. The full variable domain, completed using reference TRBV28 and TRBJ1-6, is DVKVTQSSRYLVKRTGEKVFLECVQDMDHENMFWYRQDPGLGLRLIYFSYDVKMKEKGDIPEGYSVSREKKERFSLILESASTNQTSMYLCASSLGMTYNSPLHFGNGTRLTVT.

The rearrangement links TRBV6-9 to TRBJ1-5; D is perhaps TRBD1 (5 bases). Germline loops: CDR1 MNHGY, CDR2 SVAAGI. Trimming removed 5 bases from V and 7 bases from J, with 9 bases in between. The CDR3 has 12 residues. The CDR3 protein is CASSDSGQPQHF. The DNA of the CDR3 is TGTGCCAGCAGTGACTCAGGGCAGCCCCAGCATTTT.

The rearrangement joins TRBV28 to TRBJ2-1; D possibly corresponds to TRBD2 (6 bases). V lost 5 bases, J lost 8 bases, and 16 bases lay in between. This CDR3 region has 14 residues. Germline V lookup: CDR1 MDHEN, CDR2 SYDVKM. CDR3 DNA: TGTGCCAGCAGTACTGACCAAAGCGGGTATGAGCAGTTCTTC. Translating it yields CASSTDQSGYEQFF.

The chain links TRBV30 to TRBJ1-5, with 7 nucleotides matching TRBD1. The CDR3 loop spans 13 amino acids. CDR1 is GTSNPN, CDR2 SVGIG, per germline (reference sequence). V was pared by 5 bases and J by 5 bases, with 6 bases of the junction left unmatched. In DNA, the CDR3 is TGTGCCTGGTCGGACAGGTCCGATCAGCCCCAGCATTTT. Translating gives CAWSDRSDQPQHF.

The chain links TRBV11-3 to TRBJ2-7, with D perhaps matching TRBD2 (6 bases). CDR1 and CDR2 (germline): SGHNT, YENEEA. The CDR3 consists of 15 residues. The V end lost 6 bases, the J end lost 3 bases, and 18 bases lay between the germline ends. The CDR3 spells CASRPGLPTHYEQYF. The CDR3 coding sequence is TGTGCCAGCAGGCCGGGACTCCCCACGCACTACGAGCAGTACTTC.

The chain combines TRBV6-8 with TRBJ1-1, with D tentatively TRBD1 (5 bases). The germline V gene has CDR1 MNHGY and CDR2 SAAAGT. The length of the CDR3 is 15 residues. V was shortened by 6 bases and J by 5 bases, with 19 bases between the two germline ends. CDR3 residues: CASSPRRDEGTEAFF. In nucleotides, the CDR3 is TGTGCCAGCAGCCCACGGCGGGATGAGGGGACTGAAGCTTTCTTT.

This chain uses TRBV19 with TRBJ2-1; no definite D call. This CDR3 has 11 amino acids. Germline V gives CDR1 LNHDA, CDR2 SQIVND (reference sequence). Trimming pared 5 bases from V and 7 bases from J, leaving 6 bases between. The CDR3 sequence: CASSFQNEQFF. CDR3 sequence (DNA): TGTGCCAGTAGTTTCCAGAATGAGCAGTTCTTC.

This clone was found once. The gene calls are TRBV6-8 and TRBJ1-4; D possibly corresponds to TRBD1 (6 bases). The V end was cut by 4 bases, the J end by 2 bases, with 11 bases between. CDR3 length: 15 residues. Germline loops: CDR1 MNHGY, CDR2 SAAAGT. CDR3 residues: CASSSTGRTNEKLFF. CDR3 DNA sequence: TGTGCCAGCAGTTCTACAGGGCGGACTAATGAAAAACTGTTTTTT.

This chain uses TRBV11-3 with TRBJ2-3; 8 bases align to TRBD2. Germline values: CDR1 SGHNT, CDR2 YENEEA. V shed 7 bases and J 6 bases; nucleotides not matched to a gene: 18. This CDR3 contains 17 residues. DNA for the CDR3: TGTGCCAGCACCCTCATCATGGGGGGCGGGGGGACCGATACGCAGTATTTT. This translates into CASTLIMGGGGTDTQYF.

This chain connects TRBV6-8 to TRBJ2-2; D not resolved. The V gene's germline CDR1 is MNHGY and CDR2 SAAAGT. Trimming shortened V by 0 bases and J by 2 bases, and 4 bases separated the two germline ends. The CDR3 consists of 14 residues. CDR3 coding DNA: TGTGCCAGCAGTTACTCAGAAAACACCGGGGAGCTGTTTTTT. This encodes CASSYSENTGELFF.

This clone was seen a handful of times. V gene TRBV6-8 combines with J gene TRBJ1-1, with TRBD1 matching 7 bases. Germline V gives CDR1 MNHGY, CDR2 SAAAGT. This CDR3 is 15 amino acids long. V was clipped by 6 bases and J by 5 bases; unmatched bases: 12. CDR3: CASSVYGRGWTEAFF. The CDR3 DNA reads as TGTGCCAGCAGCGTTTAYGGCAGGGGGTGGACTGAAGCTTTCTTT.

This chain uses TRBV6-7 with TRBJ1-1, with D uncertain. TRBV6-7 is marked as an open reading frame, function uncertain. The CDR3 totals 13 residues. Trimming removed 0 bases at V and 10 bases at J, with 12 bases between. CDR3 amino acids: CASSYSLRSPAFF. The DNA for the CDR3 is TGTGCCAGCAGTTACTCATTGAGGTCGCCAGCTTTCTTT.

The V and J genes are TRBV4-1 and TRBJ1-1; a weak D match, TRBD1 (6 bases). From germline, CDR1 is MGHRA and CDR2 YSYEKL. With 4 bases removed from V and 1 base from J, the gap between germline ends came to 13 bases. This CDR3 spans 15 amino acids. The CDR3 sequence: CASSPTPGENTEAFF. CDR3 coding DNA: TGCGCCAGCAGCCCGACCCCAGGGGAGAACACTGAAGCTTTCTTT.

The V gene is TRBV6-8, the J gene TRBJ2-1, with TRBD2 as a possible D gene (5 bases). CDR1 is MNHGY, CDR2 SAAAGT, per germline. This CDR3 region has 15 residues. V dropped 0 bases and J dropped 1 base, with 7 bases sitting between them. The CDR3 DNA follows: TGTGCCAGCAGTTACTCGGGGAGTTCCTACAATGAGCAGTTCTTC. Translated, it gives CASSYSGSSYNEQFF.

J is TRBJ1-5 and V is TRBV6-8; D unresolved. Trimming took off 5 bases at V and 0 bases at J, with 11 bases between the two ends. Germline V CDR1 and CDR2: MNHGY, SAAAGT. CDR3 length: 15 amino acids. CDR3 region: CASSPRPYSNQPQHF. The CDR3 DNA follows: TGTGCCAGCAGTCCCAGACCCTATAGCAATCAGCCCCAGCATTTT.

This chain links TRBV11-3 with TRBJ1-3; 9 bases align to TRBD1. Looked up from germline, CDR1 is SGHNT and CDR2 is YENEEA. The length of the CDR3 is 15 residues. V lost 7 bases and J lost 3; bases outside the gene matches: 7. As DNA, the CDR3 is TGTGCCAGCACCATAACAGGGGGCATTGGAAACACCATATATTTT. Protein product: CASTITGGIGNTIYF.

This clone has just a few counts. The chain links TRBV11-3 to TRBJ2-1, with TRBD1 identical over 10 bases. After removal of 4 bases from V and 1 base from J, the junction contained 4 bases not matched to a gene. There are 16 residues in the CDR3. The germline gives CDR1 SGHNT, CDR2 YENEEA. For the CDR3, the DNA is TGTGCCAGCAGCTCTGGGACAGGGGATTCCTACAATGAGCAGTTCTTC. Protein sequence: CASSSGTGDSYNEQFF.

Written as DNA, the CDR3 is TGTGCCAGCAGTGGAGGGACAGCCGGACGTAACTACGAGCAGTACTTC. It codes for CASSGGTAGRNYEQYF. The V and J genes are TRBV6-8 and TRBJ2-7; perhaps TRBD1 as D (7 bases). CDR1 and CDR2 from the germline V gene are MNHGY and SAAAGT. With 5 bases removed from V and 3 bases from J, the gap between germline ends came to 20 bases. CDR3 size: 16 residues.

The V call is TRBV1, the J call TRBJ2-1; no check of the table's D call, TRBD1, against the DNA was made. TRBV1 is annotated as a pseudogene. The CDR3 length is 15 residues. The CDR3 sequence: CASSHLLGSPDEQFF. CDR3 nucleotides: TGCGCCAGCAGCCACCTATTGGGCAGCCCCGATGAGCAGTTCTTC.

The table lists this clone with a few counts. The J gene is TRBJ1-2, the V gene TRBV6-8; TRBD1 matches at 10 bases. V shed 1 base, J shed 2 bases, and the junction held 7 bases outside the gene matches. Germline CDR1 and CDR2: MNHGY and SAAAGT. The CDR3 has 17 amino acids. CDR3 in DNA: TGTGCCAGCAGTTACTTGGGGACAGGGGATTCCAACTATGGCTACACCTTC. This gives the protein CASSYLGTGDSNYGYTF.

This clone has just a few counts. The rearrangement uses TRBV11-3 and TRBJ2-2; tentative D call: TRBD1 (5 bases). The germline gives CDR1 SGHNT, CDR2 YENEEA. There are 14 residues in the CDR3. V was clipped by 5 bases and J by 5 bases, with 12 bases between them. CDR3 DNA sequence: TGTGCCAGCAGCCAGGGCAGACTGACCGGGGAGCTGTTTTTT. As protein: CASSQGRLTGELFF.

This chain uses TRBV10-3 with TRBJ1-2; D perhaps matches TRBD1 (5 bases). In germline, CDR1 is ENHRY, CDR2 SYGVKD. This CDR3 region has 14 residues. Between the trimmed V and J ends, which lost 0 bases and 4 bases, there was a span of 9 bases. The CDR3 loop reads CAISESDTFYGYTF. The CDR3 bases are TGTGCCATCAGTGAGTCGGACACCTTCTATGGCTACACCTTC.

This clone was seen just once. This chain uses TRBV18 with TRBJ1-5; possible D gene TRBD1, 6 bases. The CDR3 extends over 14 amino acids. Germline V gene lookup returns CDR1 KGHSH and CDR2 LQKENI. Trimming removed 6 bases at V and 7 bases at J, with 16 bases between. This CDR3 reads CASSPGGGGQPQHF. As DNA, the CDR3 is TGTGCCAGCTCTCCCGGAGGGGGTGGGCAGCCCCAGCATTTT.

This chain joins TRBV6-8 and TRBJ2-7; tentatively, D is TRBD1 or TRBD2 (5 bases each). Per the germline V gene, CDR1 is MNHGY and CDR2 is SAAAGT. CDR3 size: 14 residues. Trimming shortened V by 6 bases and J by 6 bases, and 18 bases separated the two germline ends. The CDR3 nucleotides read TGTGCCAGCAGCCTAAAGGGGACCTCTGGCGAGCAGTACTTC. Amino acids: CASSLKGTSGEQYF.

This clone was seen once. The CDR3 coding sequence is TGTGCCAGCAGTTGGAGCGGCTCCTACGAGCAGTACTTC. Its translation: CASSWSGSYEQYF. This chain uses TRBV28 with TRBJ2-7; a possible D gene is TRBD2 (5 bases). CDR1 MDHEN and CDR2 SYDVKM come from the germline V gene. CDR3 length equals 13 residues. V dropped 4 bases and J dropped 0 bases, with 7 bases sitting between them.

The CDR3 DNA is TGTGCCAGCTCATCTACATCCCTGGGCACTGAAGCTTTCTTT. It translates to CASSSTSLGTEAFF. This chain uses TRBV18 with TRBJ1-1; D is uncertain. Germline V gene sequence: CDR1 KGHSH, CDR2 LQKENI. Trimming left V 5 bases short and J 4 bases short, with 14 bases between. This CDR3 has 14 residues.

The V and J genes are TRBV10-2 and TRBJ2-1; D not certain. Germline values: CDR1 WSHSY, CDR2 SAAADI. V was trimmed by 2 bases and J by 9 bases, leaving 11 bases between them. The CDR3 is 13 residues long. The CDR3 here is CASSEGRWSEQFF. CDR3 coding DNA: TGCGCCAGCAGTGAGGGCAGGTGGAGTGAGCAGTTCTTC.